This is a list of T cell receptor beta chains from one sample in a study of T cells after yellow fever vaccination. Each CDR3 protein gets one entry after TCRdb re-called the 5' RACE reads with MiXCR. The table lists about 370,000 distinct CDR3 sequences, approximately 10% of them singletons. Source: PBMCs, taken on the day of the first yellow fever vaccination. Every receptor here comes from a man between 18 and 35 years old who received the YFV17D yellow fever vaccine. The CDR3 runs from the conserved cysteine through the conserved F or W. D genes are given only for firm matches. Not all rows give a size; the values are once, few, many and, for expanded clones, a class.

clone size	V gene	J gene	D gene	CDR3 DNA	CDR3 protein
-	TRBV29-1	TRBJ1-5	-	TGCAGCGTTGGGGATCCCAATCAGCCCCAGCATTTT	CSVGDPNQPQHF
-	TRBV20-1	TRBJ2-5	-	TGCAGTGCTAGAGATGGGAAGGCGAACCAAGAGACCCAGTACTTC	CSARDGKANQETQYF
-	TRBV6-1	TRBJ1-3	-	TGTGCCAGCAGTCCCGAGAGCTCGGGCGGGCCCACCATATATTTT	CASSPESSGGPTIYF
many	TRBV2	TRBJ2-7	-	TGTGCCGGCCAGAGTTCCTACGAGCAGTACTTC	CAGQSSYEQYF
-	TRBV18	TRBJ2-1	-	TGTACCAGCTCACCACCGGTCCACAATGAGCAGTTCTTC	CTSSPPVHNEQFF
many	TRBV12-3/TRBV12-4	TRBJ2-5	TRBD1	TGTGCCAGCAGCACAGGGGGGACAGGAGGGACCCAGTACTTC	CASSTGGTGGTQYF
few	TRBV6-6	TRBJ1-1	-	TGTGCCAGCAGTTACTCGACAACAACTGAAGCTTTCTTT	CASSYSTTTEAFF
few	TRBV7-9	TRBJ2-5	-	TGTGCCAGCAGCTTCAGGGACCAGGAGACCCAGTACTTC	CASSFRDQETQYF
-	TRBV5-1	TRBJ2-6	-	TGCGCCAGCAGCTTGGCCAGGGCCCCCGGGGCCAACGTCCTGACTTTC	CASSLARAPGANVLTF
few	TRBV5-1	TRBJ2-3	-	TGCGCCAGCAGCAACTTGGCAAAGGGCCGCCCACATACACCTCGGGATACGCAGTATTTT	CASSNLAKGRPHTPRDTQYF
-	TRBV19	TRBJ1-5	TRBD1	TGTGCCAGTAGTACGCAGGGGGGGACCCAGCATTTT	CASSTQGGTQHF
-	TRBV6-5	TRBJ1-3	-	TGTGCCAGCAGTTACTCGAATGGAAACACCATATATTTT	CASSYSNGNTIYF
few	TRBV28	TRBJ2-3	TRBD1	TGTGCCAGCATCGGGACAGGGGAATGGGATACGCAGTATTTT	CASIGTGEWDTQYF
-	TRBV28	TRBJ2-2	TRBD2	TGTGCCAGCAGTTTAGGCCTTGGCAGGGAGGGCACCGGGGAGCTGTTTTTT	CASSLGLGREGTGELFF
-	TRBV3-1	TRBJ2-1	-	TGTGCCAGCAGCCAAGAGAATGGGGATGAGCAGTTCTTC	CASSQENGDEQFF
few	TRBV3-1	TRBJ2-5	-	TGTGCCAGCAGCCAATTTGATATAGAGACCCAGTACTTC	CASSQFDIETQYF
-	TRBV6-2/TRBV6-3	TRBJ2-2	TRBD1	TGTGCCAGCAGTTCTCGCAGGGGGCCGGGCACCGGGGAGCTGTTTTTT	CASSSRRGPGTGELFF
many	TRBV9	TRBJ2-5	TRBD2	TGTGCCAGCAGCGTAGGGACTAGCGGGGGAGAGACCCAGTACTTC	CASSVGTSGGETQYF
few	TRBV27	TRBJ1-5	TRBD1	TGTGCCAGCAGCCATCGAACACAGGGGACCAATCAGCCCCAGCATTTT	CASSHRTQGTNQPQHF
many	TRBV5-1	TRBJ2-3	-	TGCGCCAGCAGCTTGGGCTCGGCAGGGTCCACAGATACGCAGTATTTT	CASSLGSAGSTDTQYF
-	TRBV18	TRBJ2-1	TRBD2	TGTGCCAGCTCATTCTCGCGGGGGGCGCACTCCTACAATGAGCAGTTCTTC	CASSFSRGAHSYNEQFF
-	TRBV5-1	TRBJ1-1	TRBD1	TGCGCCAGCAGCGCAGGGACAGGAAAGAACACTGAAGCTTTCTTT	CASSAGTGKNTEAFF
-	TRBV4-3	TRBJ1-2	TRBD1	TGCGCCAGCAGCCAAGATTACAGGGGCCCAAACTATGGCTACACCTTC	CASSQDYRGPNYGYTF
few	TRBV27	TRBJ2-1	-	TGTGCCAGCAGTTTTGGGCCGGTGGGCTACAATGAGCAGTTCTTC	CASSFGPVGYNEQFF
few	TRBV6-5	TRBJ1-2	-	TGTGCCAGCAGACGGGACGGGGTCATGGGGTATGGCTACACCTTC	CASRRDGVMGYGYTF
few	TRBV7-9	TRBJ1-6	-	TGTGCCAGCAGCTTATCCGGCTATAATTCACCCCTCCACTTT	CASSLSGYNSPLHF
-	TRBV6-5	TRBJ1-2	TRBD1	TGTGCCAGCAGTTCGACAGGGAACACTAACTATGGCTACACCTTC	CASSSTGNTNYGYTF
many	TRBV12-3/TRBV12-4	TRBJ1-2	-	TGTGCCAGCACCCCCGACTATACTAACTATGGCTACACCTTC	CASTPDYTNYGYTF
-	TRBV7-2	TRBJ1-2	-	TGTGCCAGCAGCCAAAGCTCGGGTGGCTACACCTTC	CASSQSSGGYTF
few	TRBV5-1	TRBJ1-4	-	TGCGCCAGCAGCTCAGGGGCGGTGTCTAATGAAAAACTGTTTTTT	CASSSGAVSNEKLFF
few	TRBV13	TRBJ2-7	-	TGTGCCAGCAGCTTAGGACAGACCTACGAGCAGTACTTC	CASSLGQTYEQYF
few	TRBV25-1	TRBJ1-2	TRBD1	TGTGCCAGCACGACAGGGGGCGATTTTAACTATGGCTACACCTTC	CASTTGGDFNYGYTF
few	TRBV7-9	TRBJ2-2	TRBD2	TGTGCCAGCAGCTGGGGGGGTACGAACACCGGGGAGCTGTTTTTT	CASSWGGTNTGELFF
-	TRBV6-2/TRBV6-3	TRBJ1-3	-	TGTGCCAGCAGTTACGGCGGGACATCGCTCGCTGGAAACACCATATATTTT	CASSYGGTSLAGNTIYF
many	TRBV7-2	TRBJ1-4	TRBD1	TGTGCCAGCAGCCCCCGACAGGGAGTCGAAAAACTGTTTTTT	CASSPRQGVEKLFF
few	TRBV7-2	TRBJ2-5	-	TGTGCCAGCAGCACTCGGACTGAGGAGACCCAGTACTTC	CASSTRTEETQYF
few	TRBV10-2	TRBJ2-5	-	TGCGCCAGCAGAAGACACCCACAAGAGACCCAGTACTTC	CASRRHPQETQYF
many	TRBV21-1	TRBJ1-5	-	TGTGCCAGCAGCAACCACAGGGTCCCGCAAAACAATCAGCCCCAGCATTTT	CASSNHRVPQNNQPQHF
-	TRBV18	TRBJ1-5	-	TGTGCCAGCTCACCGGGGATACGCTATAGCAATCAGCCCCAGCATTTT	CASSPGIRYSNQPQHF
few	TRBV28	TRBJ1-5	-	TGTGCCAGCAGTATGCCACAGACATATAGCAATCAGCCCCAGCATTTT	CASSMPQTYSNQPQHF
many	TRBV7-9	TRBJ1-1	-	TGTGCCAGCAGCTCGGGCGTCGGAGCTTTCTTT	CASSSGVGAFF
few	TRBV11-2	TRBJ2-5	-	TGTGCCAGCAGCTTAGACTCCCGGGATGGAGAGACCCAGTACTTC	CASSLDSRDGETQYF
-	TRBV18	TRBJ2-1	TRBD2	TGTGCCAGCTCTCCACTAGCGGGGATTTACAATGAGCAGTTCTTC	CASSPLAGIYNEQFF
-	TRBV23-1	TRBJ2-1	TRBD2	TGCGCCAGCAGTCAACCCCGCGCGGGACTAGCGGGGGTCTCCTCCTACAATGAGCAGTTCTTC	CASSQPRAGLAGVSSYNEQFF
-	TRBV5-1	TRBJ1-1	-	TGCGCCAGCAGCCTCCAGGGGTACCGCACTGAAGCTTTCTTT	CASSLQGYRTEAFF
few	TRBV4-3	TRBJ1-5	-	TGCGCCAGCAGCCAAGATCCCATTCAGCCCCAGCATTTT	CASSQDPIQPQHF
-	TRBV4-3	TRBJ2-1	TRBD2	TGCGCCAGCAGCCAAGGACTAGCGGGCCTCTACAATGAGCAGTTCTTC	CASSQGLAGLYNEQFF
many	TRBV5-4	TRBJ2-3	-	TGTGCCAGCAGCTTGGACAGGGGCACAGATACGCAGTATTTT	CASSLDRGTDTQYF
few	TRBV7-3	TRBJ2-1	-	TGTGCCAGCAGCTTAAGGCAGGGAGCTCGGGAGCAGTTCTTC	CASSLRQGAREQFF
many	TRBV27	TRBJ1-4	TRBD1	TGTGCCAGCAGTTCCACCCTTCTGGGGACAGGTCAGAAACTGTTTTTT	CASSSTLLGTGQKLFF
few	TRBV7-6	TRBJ1-1	TRBD1	TGTGCCAGCAGCGCCAGAGCCGGGACAGTGAACACTGAAGCTTTCTTT	CASSARAGTVNTEAFF
-	TRBV20-1	TRBJ2-7	-	TGCAGTGCTATCCCCGGTACGAGCTCCTACGAGCAGTACTTC	CSAIPGTSSYEQYF
-	TRBV15	TRBJ2-7	TRBD1	TGTGCCACCAGCAGAGACAGGGGGCTGTACGAGCAGTACTTC	CATSRDRGLYEQYF
many	TRBV6-2/TRBV6-3	TRBJ2-7	-	TGTGCCAGCAGTTGGGACCCCCTCTCCTACGAGCAGTACTTC	CASSWDPLSYEQYF
many	TRBV5-4	TRBJ2-1	-	TGTGCCAGCAGCCTTTGGACACCCGGAGTTGGGTACAATGAGCAGTTCTTC	CASSLWTPGVGYNEQFF
-	TRBV24-1	TRBJ1-2	-	TGTGCCACCAGTGATTTGCGTACCTGGGGGGGCTACACCTTC	CATSDLRTWGGYTF
-	TRBV6-1	TRBJ2-2	-	TGTGCCAGCCAAGAGCGGGCGGTCGGGGAGCTGTTTTTT	CASQERAVGELFF
many	TRBV5-1	TRBJ1-6	-	TGCGCCAGCAGCTTGTCGGCAGTAAATAATTCACCCCTCCACTTT	CASSLSAVNNSPLHF
-	TRBV4-2	TRBJ1-4	-	TGTGCCAGCAGCCAAGATGACGTTGGAGCAACTAATGAAAAACTGTTTTTT	CASSQDDVGATNEKLFF
few	TRBV28	TRBJ1-5	TRBD1	TGTGCCAGCAGTCCCAACAGGGGCCATCAGCCCCAGCATTTT	CASSPNRGHQPQHF